This TCR beta chain is drawn from a study of blood T cell repertoires in COVID-19. Study details: The United States, Italy and Spain supplied acute and convalescent COVID-19 samples.

The CDR3 sequence is 15 residues long. CDR1 is MDHEN and CDR2 is SYDVKM in the germline V gene. The V gene lost 4 bases and the J gene lost 4 bases, with 17 bases spanning the gap. Assay: immunoSEQ multiplex PCR; the TCRdb copy retains only in-frame clones and omits some. The sample lists about 60,000 clones, 85% to 90% seen once, with about 9% in the top ten. Sequencing was performed on peripheral blood. The chain couples TRBV28 to TRBJ2-7; TRBD2 is a possible D gene (6 bases). This TCR came from a human donor with active COVID-19. The donor label of this sample is uncertain. In DNA form, the CDR3 reads TGTGCCAGCAGTTCTCCGGGACTTACGATTTACGAGCAGTACTTC. It yields the protein CASSSPGLTIYEQYF.